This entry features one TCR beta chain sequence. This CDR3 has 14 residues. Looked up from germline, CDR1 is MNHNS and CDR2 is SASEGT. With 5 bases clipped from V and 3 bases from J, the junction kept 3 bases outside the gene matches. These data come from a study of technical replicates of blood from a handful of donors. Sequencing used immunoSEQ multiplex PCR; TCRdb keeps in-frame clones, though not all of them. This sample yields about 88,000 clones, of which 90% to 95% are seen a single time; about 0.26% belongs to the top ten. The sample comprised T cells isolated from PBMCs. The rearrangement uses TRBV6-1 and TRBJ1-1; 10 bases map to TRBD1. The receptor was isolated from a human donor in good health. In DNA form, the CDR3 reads TGTGCCAGCAGTTGGACAGGGGGTGACACTGAAGCTTTCTTT. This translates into CASSWTGGDTEAFF.